One TCR beta chain is described in this entry. Its cognate antigen is unknown. This record belongs to a study of OX40 agonist ivuxolimab in advanced cancers. Overall study: In this trial design, patients received ivuxolimab intravenously at 0.01 to 10 mg/kg every 2 weeks. Among those enrolled, mean age was around 55 years (range about 20 to 79) and less than 90% were male. General observations from the study: Partly responding patients at 0.1-3.0 mg/kg showed some of the smallest clonal expansion.

Blood sampling was done at baseline, cycle 4 day 1, and cycle 7 day 1. Germline CDR1 reads LNHDA; CDR2 reads SQIVND (reference sequence). The V end lost 2 bases, the J end lost 1 base, and 18 bases lay between the germline ends. The CDR3 totals 18 residues. TCRdb keeps only in-frame clones here, not all; method: immunoSEQ multiplex PCR. This sample has some 14,000 clones, with over 75% found just once. Sample: CD4+ or CD8+ T cells sorted from blood, taken in a trial of the OX40 agonist ivuxolimab. This TCR came from an adult with an advanced solid tumor such as melanoma, head and neck, liver or kidney cancer. V is TRBV19 and J is TRBJ1-5, with D possibly matching TRBD1 (5 bases). The DNA of the CDR3 is TGTGCCAGTAGTATAAGGGGACCCCCGGGGGGAAGCAATCAGCCCCAGCATTTT. The encoded protein is CASSIRGPPGGSNQPQHF.